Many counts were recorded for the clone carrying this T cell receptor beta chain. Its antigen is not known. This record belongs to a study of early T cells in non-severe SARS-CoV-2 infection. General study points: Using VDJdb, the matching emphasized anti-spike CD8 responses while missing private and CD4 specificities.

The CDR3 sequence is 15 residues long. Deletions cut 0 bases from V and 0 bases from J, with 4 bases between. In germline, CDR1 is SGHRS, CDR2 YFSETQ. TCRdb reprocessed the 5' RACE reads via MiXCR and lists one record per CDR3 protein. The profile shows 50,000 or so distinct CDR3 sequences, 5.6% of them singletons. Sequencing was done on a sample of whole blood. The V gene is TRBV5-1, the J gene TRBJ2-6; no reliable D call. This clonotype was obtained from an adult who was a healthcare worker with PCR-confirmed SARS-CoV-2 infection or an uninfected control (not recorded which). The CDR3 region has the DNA TGCGCCAGCAGCTTGGTAACCTCTGGGGCCAACGTCCTGACTTTC. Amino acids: CASSLVTSGANVLTF.